Sequencing of this T cell receptor (beta chain) was carried out in a study of blood T cell repertoires in COVID-19. Germline-derived CDR1 and CDR2 are SGHAT and FQNNGV. The ends were cut back, 1 base at V and 4 bases at J, with 11 bases in the middle. The length of the CDR3 is 14 residues. Assay: immunoSEQ multiplex PCR; the TCRdb copy retains only in-frame clones and omits some. The sample lists fewer than 350,000 clones, about 88% occurring once. The receptor was isolated from a woman between 65 and 79 years old with COVID-19, enrolled during active disease. The rearrangement joins TRBV11-2 to TRBJ2-7; weak D call: TRBD1 (5 bases). Material: peripheral blood. As DNA, the CDR3 is TGTGCCAGCAGCTTAGGGGCAGGGAAATACGAGCAGTACTTC. Its translation is CASSLGAGKYEQYF. The variable domain in full, completed from reference TRBV11-2 and TRBJ2-7, reads EAGVAQSPRYKIIEKRQSVAFWCNPISGHATLYWYQQILGQGPKLLIQFQNNGVVDDSQLPKDRFSAERLKGVDSTLKIQPAKLEDSAVYLCASSLGAGKYEQYFGPGTRLTVT.